This T cell receptor beta chain comes out of a study of T cell repertoires in cytomegalovirus infection. General study points: CMV-specific TCR beta clonotypes restricted by HLA-C dominated the ex vivo response.

This clonotype was seen ten or more times. The antigen is unknown. Using its own MiXCR run on the reads, TCRdb lists one record per CDR3 protein. The sample records roughly 140,000 distinct CDR3 sequences, about a quarter being singletons. This TCR derives from a human donor in good health (CMV status not recorded). Some clones in this sample may be carry-over from other donors' samples. The material sequenced was PBMCs.

CDR3 sequence reads: CASRRTGYGYTF. In DNA form, the CDR3 reads TGTGCCAGCAGGCGGACAGGGTATGGCTACACCTTC. The rearrangement links TRBV6-5 to TRBJ1-2; TRBD1 matches 8 bases. Trimming at V came to 6 bases and at J to 5 bases, leaving 2 bases not matched to a gene. This CDR3 comprises 12 residues. CDR1 and CDR2 from the germline V gene are MNHEY and SVGAGI.